This T cell receptor (beta chain) was obtained from a study of T-cell memory formation after mild COVID-19. Study-level points and caveats: Some clones that responded turned up in pre-infection memory, which suggests that cross-reactive memory joined in.

The CDR3 totals 17 residues. Looked up from germline, CDR1 is MGHRA and CDR2 is YSYEKL. V shed 6 bases and J shed 1 base, with 21 bases lying between them. TCRdb recomputed calls from the 5' RACE reads with MiXCR, one row per CDR3 protein. Seen here are hundreds of thousands of distinct CDR3 sequences, more than 15% observed once, and the top ten hold about 22%. This clonotype was detected a few times. What it binds is unknown. The source material was PBMCs or a T cell subset sorted from them (not recorded which). This receptor was identified in a man aged 18 to 29 who had mild COVID-19 (a few samples of this study predate the infection). Cell type and time point are not known. The gene calls are TRBV4-1 and TRBJ1-1; no reliable D call. As DNA, the CDR3 is TGCGCCAGCAGGGAGTTTCGGGCAGAACACCCGAACACTGAAGCTTTCTTT. Protein: CASREFRAEHPNTEAFF.